What follows describes a single T cell receptor beta chain. In the source study's methods: Amplification of reference gene primers was used by the study to estimate nucleated cell counts. TCRdb's copy holds only in-frame clones and misses some; the assay was immunoSEQ multiplex PCR. The V and J calls and clone size come from that table; D and trimming were worked out from the DNA. There are tens of thousands of clones in the sample; around 82% occur only once, and over 4.5% lies in the top ten. This record belongs to a study of blood T cell repertoires in COVID-19. Study at large: Sites across the United States, Italy and Spain contributed samples from acute and convalescent COVID-19. The analysed material was cDNA or gDNA that came from T cells, B-cell-depleted T cells, or PBMCs.

Input material: peripheral blood. This receptor was obtained from a man aged 45 to 65 with active COVID-19.

CDR3 residues: CASSYEQGRSGNTIYF. The CDR3 DNA sequence: TGTGCCAGCAGTTACGAACAGGGACGCTCTGGAAACACCATATATTTT. The chain has TRBV6-6 and TRBJ1-3; D is perhaps TRBD1 (6 bases). This CDR3 is 16 amino acids long. V lost 2 bases, J lost 0 bases, and 11 bases lay in between. Germline CDR1 and CDR2: MNHNY and SVGAGI (reference sequence).